These 2 T cell receptor beta chains were sequenced from one sample in a study of blood T cell repertoires in COVID-19. Profiling relied on immunoSEQ multiplex PCR, and the TCRdb table lists in-frame clones only, not all of them. The table has hundreds of thousands of clones, around 85% seen once; the top ten hold roughly 5%. The specimen sequenced was peripheral blood. The receptors derive from a man aged 45-65 years with active or convalescent COVID-19.

This clone was counted between two and nine times. For the CDR3, the DNA is TGTGCCGGTCGTGAGGACAGGGCAACCAACTATGGCTACACCTTC. Protein product: CAGREDRATNYGYTF. The chain links TRBV2 to TRBJ1-2, with 8 nucleotides matching TRBD1. Germline CDR1 and CDR2: SNHLY and FYNNEI. CDR3 length: 15 amino acids. V gave up 11 bases and J gave up 2 bases; unmatched junction bases: 13. Full variable domain (outside the CDR3, taken from reference TRBV2 and TRBJ1-2): EPEVTQTPSHQVTQMGQEVILRCVPISNHLYFYWYRQILGQKVEFLVSFYNNEISEKSEIFDDQFSVERPDGSNFTLKIRSTKLEDSAMYFCAGREDRATNYGYTFGSGTRLTVV.

The chain recombines TRBV2 with TRBJ1-2; 9 positions match TRBD1. Germline CDR1 is SNHLY and CDR2 is FYNNEI. This CDR3 region has 12 residues. V shed 6 bases, J shed 8 bases, and the junction held 4 bases outside the gene matches. The CDR3 bases are TGTGCCAGCAGGGGGGACAGGGACGGCTACACCTTC. It encodes CASRGDRDGYTF.